One sample yielded the 12 T cell receptor beta chains listed below, sequenced in a study of T cell responses to AZD1222 COVID-19 vaccine. Assay used: immunoSEQ multiplex PCR; TCRdb lists only in-frame clones, some missing. The sample consists of 100,000 to 150,000 clones, around 92% of them appearing once. The material was peripheral blood, obtained on day 0 of AZD1222 vaccination. These receptors were obtained from an adult in good health.

The genes are TRBV18 and TRBJ2-6; TRBD1 aligns across 11 bases. The length of the CDR3 is 16 residues. The V segment lost 0 bases and the J segment 12 bases; nucleotides outside the gene matches: 7. Germline CDR1 reads KGHSH; CDR2 reads LQKENI. CDR3 residues: CASSPPSGQGVPVLTF. The CDR3 region has the DNA TGTGCCAGCTCACCACCGTCGGGACAGGGGGTACCCGTCCTGACTTTC. The full variable domain, rest sourced from reference TRBV18 and TRBJ2-6, is NAGVMQNPRHLVRRRGQEARLRCSPMKGHSHVYWYRQLPEEGLKFMVYLQKENIIDESGMPKERFSAEFPKEGPSILRIQQVVRGDSAAYFCASSPPSGQGVPVLTFGAGSRLTVL.

In this sample, this clone turned up once. The CDR3 nucleotides read TGTGCCACCTTAACAAGGGGGTCCTACGAGCAGTACTTC. Protein sequence: CATLTRGSYEQYF. This sequence joins TRBV28 and TRBJ2-7; D possibly corresponds to TRBD1 (6 bases). The CDR3 has 13 residues. CDR1 is MDHEN, CDR2 SYDVKM, per germline. The V gene lost 10 bases and the J gene lost 1 base, with 14 bases spanning the gap.

This chain links TRBV19 with TRBJ2-7; 13 nucleotides match TRBD2. CDR3 length: 17 amino acids. After removal of 5 bases from V and 7 bases from J, the junction contained 14 bases not matched to a gene. Germline V gene lookup returns CDR1 LNHDA and CDR2 SQIVND (reference sequence). The CDR3 sequence is CASSPPGLAGEPGEQYF. In DNA form, the CDR3 reads TGTGCCAGTAGTCCCCCAGGACTAGCGGGAGAACCGGGGGAGCAGTACTTC.

The gene calls are TRBV6-5 and TRBJ2-5; D may be TRBD1 or TRBD2 (5 bases each). Germline V gene lookup returns CDR1 MNHEY and CDR2 SVGAGI. Trimming removed 6 bases from V and 1 base from J, with 12 bases in between. This CDR3 comprises 14 residues. For the CDR3, the DNA is TGTGCCAGCAGGGACTTAGGGACCCAAGAGACCCAGTACTTC. This sequence encodes CASRDLGTQETQYF.

This clone was counted only a few times. V is TRBV13 and J is TRBJ2-3, with 9 bases aligning to TRBD2. The CDR3 sequence is 18 residues long. Germline CDR1 PRHDT, CDR2 FYEKMQ (reference sequence). J lost 5 bases, V lost 3 bases, and 15 bases had no gene match. CDR3 coding DNA: TGTGCCAGCAGCTTGCTAGCGGGGCCACCGCCAAAGAGAGATACGCAGTATTTT. This gives the protein CASSLLAGPPPKRDTQYF.

This rearrangement joins TRBV28 to TRBJ1-1, with D uncertain. With 5 bases removed from V and 1 base from J, the gap between germline ends came to 11 bases. This CDR3 spans 14 amino acids. Per germline, CDR1 MDHEN and CDR2 SYDVKM. CDR3 nucleotide sequence: TGTGCCAGCAGTCCTGCCCCCAAGAACACTGAAGCTTTCTTT. Its translation is CASSPAPKNTEAFF.

The genes are TRBV29-1 and TRBJ1-1, with 7 bases aligning to TRBD1. With 8 bases clipped from V and 0 bases from J, the junction kept 6 bases outside the gene matches. Germline V lookup: CDR1 SQVTM, CDR2 ANQGSEA. The length of the CDR3 is 13 residues. The CDR3 spells CSSLTGLNTEAFF. DNA for the CDR3: TGCAGCTCGTTGACAGGGCTGAACACTGAAGCTTTCTTT. The full variable domain, with the rest looked up from reference TRBV29-1 and TRBJ1-1, is SAVISQKPSRDICQRGTSLTIQCQVDSQVTMMFWYRQQPGQSLTLIATANQGSEATYESGFVIDKFPISRPNLTFSTLTVSNMSPEDSSIYLCSSLTGLNTEAFFGQGTRLTVV.

CDR3 in amino acids: CASSLGTTGFAYEQYF. The DNA of the CDR3 is TGCGCCAGCAGCTTGGGGACCACGGGGTTCGCCTACGAGCAGTACTTC. This sequence joins TRBV5-1 and TRBJ2-7, with D maybe TRBD2 (5 bases). CDR1 SGHRS and CDR2 YFSETQ come from the germline V gene. V was pared by 0 bases and J by 2 bases, with 15 bases between. The CDR3 covers 16 residues.

This chain joins TRBV6-2 or TRBV6-3 and TRBJ1-1; D unclear. V gave up 3 bases and J gave up 1 base, with 9 bases separating them. Germline V lookup: CDR1 MNHEY, CDR2 SVGEGT. The CDR3 covers 14 residues. The CDR3 loop reads CASSYHLGNTEAFF. Written as DNA, the CDR3 is TGTGCCAGCAGTTATCATTTAGGGAACACTGAAGCTTTCTTT.

The chain uses TRBV19 and TRBJ2-4, with D possibly TRBD2 on 5 matching bases. This CDR3 contains 14 residues. Trimming removed 1 base from V and 8 bases from J, with 12 bases in between. Germline loops: CDR1 LNHDA, CDR2 SQIVND (reference sequence). DNA for the CDR3: TGTGCCAGTAGTATAGGACTGTTCGGGGACATTCAGTACTTC. Amino acids: CASSIGLFGDIQYF.

This rearrangement joins TRBV18 to TRBJ1-1; D is undetermined. Germline V lookup: CDR1 KGHSH, CDR2 LQKENI. V was clipped by 1 base and J by 5 bases, with 14 bases between them. This CDR3 is 15 amino acids long. The CDR3 loop is CASSPHPGLGTEAFF. The CDR3 DNA sequence: TGTGCCAGCTCACCACATCCCGGGTTGGGAACTGAAGCTTTCTTT. The variable domain in full, with the rest retrieved from reference TRBV18 and TRBJ1-1, is NAGVMQNPRHLVRRRGQEARLRCSPMKGHSHVYWYRQLPEEGLKFMVYLQKENIIDESGMPKERFSAEFPKEGPSILRIQQVVRGDSAAYFCASSPHPGLGTEAFFGQGTRLTVV.

The DNA for the CDR3 is TGTGCCAGCAGCTTGGCCCGTGACGGTGGCAATCAGCCCCAGCATTTT. Its protein product is CASSLARDGGNQPQHF. This chain joins TRBV5-6 and TRBJ1-5, with D uncertain. The V and J ends lost 0 bases and 2 bases respectively, with 12 bases between them. CDR3 length: 16 amino acids. Germline values: CDR1 SGHDT, CDR2 YYEEEE. The variable domain in full, with the rest retrieved from reference TRBV5-6 and TRBJ1-5, is DAGVTQSPTHLIKTRGQQVTLRCSPKSGHDTVSWYQQALGQGPQFIFQYYEEEERQRGNFPDRFSGHQFPNYSSELNVNALLLGDSALYLCASSLARDGGNQPQHFGDGTRLSIL.